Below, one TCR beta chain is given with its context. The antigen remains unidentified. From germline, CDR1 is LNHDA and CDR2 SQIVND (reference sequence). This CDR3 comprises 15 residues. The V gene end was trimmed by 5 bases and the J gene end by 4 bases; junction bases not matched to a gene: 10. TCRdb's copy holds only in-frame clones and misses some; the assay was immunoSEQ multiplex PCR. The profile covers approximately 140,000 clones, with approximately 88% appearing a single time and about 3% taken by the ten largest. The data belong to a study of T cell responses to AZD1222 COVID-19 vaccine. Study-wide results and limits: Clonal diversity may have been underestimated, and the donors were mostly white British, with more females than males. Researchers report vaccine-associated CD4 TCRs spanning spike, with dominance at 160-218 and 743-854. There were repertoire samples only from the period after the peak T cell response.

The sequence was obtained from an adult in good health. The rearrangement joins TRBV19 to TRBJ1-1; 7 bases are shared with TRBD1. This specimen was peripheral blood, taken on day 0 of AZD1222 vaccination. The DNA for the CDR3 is TGTGCCAGTAGTGTCTATAAGGGGGCCCTCACTGAAGCTTTCTTT. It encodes CASSVYKGALTEAFF.